These 3 T cell receptor beta chains came from one sample sequenced in a study of cytomegalovirus exposure and HLA in healthy donors. Amplification used 60 Vbeta primers and 13 Jbeta primers. Produced via immunoSEQ multiplex PCR; TCRdb's table is partial and in-frame only. The sample consists of 150,000 to 200,000 clones, 80% to 85% of them appearing once. Sample: PBMCs. These receptors all come from a boy between 2 and 10 years old in good health and CMV-seronegative.

The chain couples TRBV25-1 to TRBJ1-2; no clear D. V was shortened by 4 bases and J by 8 bases, with 14 bases between the two germline ends. The CDR3 consists of 13 residues. Germline CDR1 is MGHDK and CDR2 is SYGVNS. The CDR3 sequence: CASSGFLAVGYTF. CDR3 nucleotides: TGTGCCAGCAGTGGTTTCCTTGCGGTCGGCTACACCTTC.

This chain joins TRBV19 and TRBJ2-1; 15 bases are shared with TRBD2. This CDR3 is built from 17 residues. The germline V gene has CDR1 LNHDA and CDR2 SQIVND (reference sequence). Trimming at V came to 3 bases and at J to 4 bases, leaving 4 bases not matched to a gene. This chain's CDR3 is CASSIAGTSGRYNEQFF. DNA for the CDR3: TGTGCCAGTAGTATTGCCGGGACTAGCGGGAGGTACAATGAGCAGTTCTTC.

The V gene is TRBV5-1, the J gene TRBJ1-1; the D gene is possibly TRBD1 (6 bases). V lost 5 bases and J lost 3, with 17 bases in between. The germline V gene has CDR1 SGHRS and CDR2 YFSETQ. The CDR3 extends over 15 amino acids. The CDR3 is CASRGLQGPYTEAFF. CDR3 sequence (DNA): TGCGCCAGCAGGGGGCTACAGGGCCCCTACACTGAAGCTTTCTTT.